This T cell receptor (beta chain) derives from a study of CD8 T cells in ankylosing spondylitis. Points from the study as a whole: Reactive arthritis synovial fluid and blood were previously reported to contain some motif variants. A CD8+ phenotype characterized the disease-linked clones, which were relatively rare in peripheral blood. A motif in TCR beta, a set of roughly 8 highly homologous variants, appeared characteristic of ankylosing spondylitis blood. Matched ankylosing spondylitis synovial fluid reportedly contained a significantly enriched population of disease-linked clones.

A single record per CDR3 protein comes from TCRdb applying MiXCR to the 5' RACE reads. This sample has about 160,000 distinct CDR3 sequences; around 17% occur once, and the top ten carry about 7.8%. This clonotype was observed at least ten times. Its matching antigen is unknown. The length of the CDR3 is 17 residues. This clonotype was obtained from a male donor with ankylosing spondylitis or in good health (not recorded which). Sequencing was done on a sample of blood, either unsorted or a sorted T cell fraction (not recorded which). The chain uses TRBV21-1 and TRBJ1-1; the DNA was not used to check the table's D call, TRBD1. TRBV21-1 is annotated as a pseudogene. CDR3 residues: CASSKDLTGLMNTEAFF. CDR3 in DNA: TGTGCCAGCAGCAAAGATTTAACAGGTTTAATGAACACTGAAGCTTTCTTT.